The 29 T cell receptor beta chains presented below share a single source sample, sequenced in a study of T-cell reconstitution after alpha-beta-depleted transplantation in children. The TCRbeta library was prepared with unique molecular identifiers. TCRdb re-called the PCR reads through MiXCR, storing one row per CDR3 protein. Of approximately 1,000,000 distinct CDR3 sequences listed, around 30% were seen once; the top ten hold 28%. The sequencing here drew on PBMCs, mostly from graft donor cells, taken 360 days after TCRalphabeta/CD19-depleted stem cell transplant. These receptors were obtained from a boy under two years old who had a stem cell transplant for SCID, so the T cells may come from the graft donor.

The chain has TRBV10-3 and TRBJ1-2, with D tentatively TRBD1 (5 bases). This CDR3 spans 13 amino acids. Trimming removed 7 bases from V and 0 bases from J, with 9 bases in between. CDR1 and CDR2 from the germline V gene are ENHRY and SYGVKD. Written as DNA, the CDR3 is TGTGCCATCACCTTGACAGCTAACTATGGCTACACCTTC. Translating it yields CAITLTANYGYTF.

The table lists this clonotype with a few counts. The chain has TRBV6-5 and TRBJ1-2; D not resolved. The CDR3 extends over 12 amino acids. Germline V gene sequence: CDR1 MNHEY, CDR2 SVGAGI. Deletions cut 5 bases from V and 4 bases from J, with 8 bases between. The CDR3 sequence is CASSRPPYGYTF. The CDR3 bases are TGTGCCAGCAGTCGCCCCCCCTATGGCTACACCTTC.

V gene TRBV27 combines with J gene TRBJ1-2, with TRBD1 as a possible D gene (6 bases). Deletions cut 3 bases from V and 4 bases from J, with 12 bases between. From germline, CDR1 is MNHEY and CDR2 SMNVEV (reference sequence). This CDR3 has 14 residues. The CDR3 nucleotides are TGTGCCAGCAGTTTTGCGGGGGGCTCCTATGGCTACACCTTC. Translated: CASSFAGGSYGYTF.

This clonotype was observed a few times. The CDR3 DNA reads TGCAGTGCGGTAGTGGGACAGGGGAGCAATGAGCAGTTCTTC. It yields the protein CSAVVGQGSNEQFF. The gene calls are TRBV20-1 and TRBJ2-1; 10 bases match TRBD1. The V segment lost 6 bases and the J segment 6 bases; nucleotides outside the gene matches: 8. The CDR3 runs 14 residues. Germline V gives CDR1 DFQATT, CDR2 SNEGSKA (reference sequence).

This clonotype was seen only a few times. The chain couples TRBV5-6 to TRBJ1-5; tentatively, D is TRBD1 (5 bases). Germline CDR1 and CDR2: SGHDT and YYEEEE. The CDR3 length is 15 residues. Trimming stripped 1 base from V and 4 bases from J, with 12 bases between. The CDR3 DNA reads TGTGCCAGCAGCTTGCGGCAGGGCATGAATCAGCCCCAGCATTTT. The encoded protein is CASSLRQGMNQPQHF. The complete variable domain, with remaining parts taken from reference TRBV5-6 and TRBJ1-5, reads DAGVTQSPTHLIKTRGQQVTLRCSPKSGHDTVSWYQQALGQGPQFIFQYYEEEERQRGNFPDRFSGHQFPNYSSELNVNALLLGDSALYLCASSLRQGMNQPQHFGDGTRLSIL.

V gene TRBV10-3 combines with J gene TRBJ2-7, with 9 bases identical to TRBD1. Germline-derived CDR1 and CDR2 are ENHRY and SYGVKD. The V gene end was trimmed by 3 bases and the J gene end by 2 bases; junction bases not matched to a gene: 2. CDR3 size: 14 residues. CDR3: CAISDTGGAYEQYF. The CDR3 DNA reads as TGTGCCATCAGTGATACAGGGGGCGCCTACGAGCAGTACTTC.

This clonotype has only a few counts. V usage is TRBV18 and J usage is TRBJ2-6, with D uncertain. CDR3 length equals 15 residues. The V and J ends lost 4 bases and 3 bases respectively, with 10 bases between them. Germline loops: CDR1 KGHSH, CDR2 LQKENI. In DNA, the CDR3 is TGTGCCAGCTCACACTACATAAGTGGGGCCAACGTCCTGACTTTC. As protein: CASSHYISGANVLTF. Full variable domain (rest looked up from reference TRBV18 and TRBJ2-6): NAGVMQNPRHLVRRRGQEARLRCSPMKGHSHVYWYRQLPEEGLKFMVYLQKENIIDESGMPKERFSAEFPKEGPSILRIQQVVRGDSAAYFCASSHYISGANVLTFGAGSRLTVL.

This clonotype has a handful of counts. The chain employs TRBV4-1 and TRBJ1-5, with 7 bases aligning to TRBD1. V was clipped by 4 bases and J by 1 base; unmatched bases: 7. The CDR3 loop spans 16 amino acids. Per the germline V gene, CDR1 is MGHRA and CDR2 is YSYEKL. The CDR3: CASSPTGAISNQPQHF. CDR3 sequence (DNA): TGCGCCAGCAGCCCCACAGGGGCGATAAGCAATCAGCCCCAGCATTTT.

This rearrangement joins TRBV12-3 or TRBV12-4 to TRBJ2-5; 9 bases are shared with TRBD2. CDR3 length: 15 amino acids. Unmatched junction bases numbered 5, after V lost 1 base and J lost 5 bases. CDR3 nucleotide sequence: TGTGCCAGCAGTTTAGGAGCTAGCGGGGTGGAGACCCAGTACTTC. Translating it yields CASSLGASGVETQYF.

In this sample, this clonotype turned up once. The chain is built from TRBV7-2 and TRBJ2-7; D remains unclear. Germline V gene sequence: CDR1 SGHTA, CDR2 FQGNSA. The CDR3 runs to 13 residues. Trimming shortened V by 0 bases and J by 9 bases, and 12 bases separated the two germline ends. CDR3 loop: CASSLAPDCGQYV. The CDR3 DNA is TGTGCCAGCAGCTTAGCCCCTGACTGTGGGCAGTACGTC.

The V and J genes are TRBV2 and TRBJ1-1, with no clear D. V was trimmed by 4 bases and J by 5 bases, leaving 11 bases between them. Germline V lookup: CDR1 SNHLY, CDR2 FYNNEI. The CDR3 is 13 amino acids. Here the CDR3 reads CASSGFGYTEAFF. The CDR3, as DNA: TGTGCCAGCAGTGGGTTCGGGTATACTGAAGCTTTCTTT.

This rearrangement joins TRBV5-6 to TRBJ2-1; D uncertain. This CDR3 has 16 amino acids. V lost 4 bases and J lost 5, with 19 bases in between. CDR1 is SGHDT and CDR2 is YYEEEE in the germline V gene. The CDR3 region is CASSPTGPGSNNEQFF. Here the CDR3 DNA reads TGTGCCAGCAGCCCTACCGGGCCAGGTTCCAACAATGAGCAGTTCTTC. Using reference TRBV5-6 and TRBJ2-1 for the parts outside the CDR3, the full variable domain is DAGVTQSPTHLIKTRGQQVTLRCSPKSGHDTVSWYQQALGQGPQFIFQYYEEEERQRGNFPDRFSGHQFPNYSSELNVNALLLGDSALYLCASSPTGPGSNNEQFFGPGTRLTVL.

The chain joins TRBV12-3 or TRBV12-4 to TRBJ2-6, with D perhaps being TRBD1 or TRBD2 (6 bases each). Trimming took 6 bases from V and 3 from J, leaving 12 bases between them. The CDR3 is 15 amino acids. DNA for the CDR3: TGTGCCAGCAGCCGCAGGGGAGGTGGGGCCAACGTCCTGACTTTC. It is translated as CASSRRGGGANVLTF.

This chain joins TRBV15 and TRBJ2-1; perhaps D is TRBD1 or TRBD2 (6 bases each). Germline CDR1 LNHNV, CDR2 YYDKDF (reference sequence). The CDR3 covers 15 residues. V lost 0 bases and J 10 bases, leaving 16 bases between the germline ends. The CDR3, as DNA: TGTGCCACCAGCAGAGATCTGGGGGGCCCCCGGGAGCAGTTCTTC. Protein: CATSRDLGGPREQFF.

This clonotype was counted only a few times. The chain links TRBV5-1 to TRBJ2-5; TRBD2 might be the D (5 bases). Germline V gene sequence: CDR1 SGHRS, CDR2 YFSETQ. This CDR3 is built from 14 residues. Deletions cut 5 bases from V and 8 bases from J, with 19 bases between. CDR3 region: CASRPDSHEGTQYF. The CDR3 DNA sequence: TGCGCCAGCAGGCCGGACTCTCATGAAGGAACCCAGTACTTC.

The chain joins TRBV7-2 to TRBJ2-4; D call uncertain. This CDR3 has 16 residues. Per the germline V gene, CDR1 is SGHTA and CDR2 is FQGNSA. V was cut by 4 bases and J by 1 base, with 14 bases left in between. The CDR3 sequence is CASSSDPLGAKNIQYF. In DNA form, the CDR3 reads TGTGCCAGCAGCTCGGACCCTCTCGGGGCCAAAAACATTCAGTACTTC.

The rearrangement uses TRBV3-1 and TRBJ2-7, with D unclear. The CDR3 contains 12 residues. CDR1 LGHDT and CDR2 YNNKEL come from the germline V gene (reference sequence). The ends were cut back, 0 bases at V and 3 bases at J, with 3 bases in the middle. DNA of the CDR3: TGTGCCAGCAGCCAAGACTACTACGAGCAGTACTTC. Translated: CASSQDYYEQYF.

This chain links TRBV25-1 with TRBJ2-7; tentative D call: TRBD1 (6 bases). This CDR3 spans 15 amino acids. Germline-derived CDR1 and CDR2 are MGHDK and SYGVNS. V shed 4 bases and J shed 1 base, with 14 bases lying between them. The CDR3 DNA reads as TGTGCCAGCAGTGGCCGGACAGAGAATTCCTACGAGCAGTACTTC. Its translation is CASSGRTENSYEQYF.

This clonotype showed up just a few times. CDR3 sequence (DNA): TGCGCCAGCAGCTCCCGGGACAGGGGGCGCAAATGGATCGGGGAGCTGTTTTTT. It codes for CASSSRDRGRKWIGELFF. J is TRBJ2-2 and V is TRBV5-1; TRBD1 matches at 12 bases. The CDR3 length is 18 residues. Germline CDR1 SGHRS, CDR2 YFSETQ. The ends lost 3 bases at V and 7 bases at J; junction bases unmatched: 13.

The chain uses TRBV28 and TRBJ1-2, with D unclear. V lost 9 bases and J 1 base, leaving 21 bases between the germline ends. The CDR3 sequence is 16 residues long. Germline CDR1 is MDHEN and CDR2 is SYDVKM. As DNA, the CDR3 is TGTGCCAGTCGTTCCCGGGTTAAACGGCTTAACTATGGCTACACCTTC. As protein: CASRSRVKRLNYGYTF.

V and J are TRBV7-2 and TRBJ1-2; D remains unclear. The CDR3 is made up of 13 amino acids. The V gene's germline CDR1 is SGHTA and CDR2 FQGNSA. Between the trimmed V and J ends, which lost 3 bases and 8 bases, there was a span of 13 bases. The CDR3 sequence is CASSLRDRKGYTF. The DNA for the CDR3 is TGTGCCAGCAGCTTGAGGGATCGAAAGGGCTACACCTTC.

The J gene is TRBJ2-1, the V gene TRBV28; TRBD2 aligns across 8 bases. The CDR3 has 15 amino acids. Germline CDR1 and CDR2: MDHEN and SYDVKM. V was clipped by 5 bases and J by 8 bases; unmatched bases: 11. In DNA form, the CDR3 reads TGTGCCAGCAGTAATGTGGGACTAGAAGGAGATGAGCAGTTCTTC. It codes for CASSNVGLEGDEQFF.

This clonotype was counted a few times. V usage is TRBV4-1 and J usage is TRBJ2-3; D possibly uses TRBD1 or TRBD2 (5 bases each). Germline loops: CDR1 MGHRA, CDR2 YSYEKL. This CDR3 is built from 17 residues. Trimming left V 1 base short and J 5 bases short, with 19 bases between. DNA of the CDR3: TGCGCCAGCAGCCAAGTTCCGGGACCGGGGATGAGAGATACGCAGTATTTT. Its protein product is CASSQVPGPGMRDTQYF.

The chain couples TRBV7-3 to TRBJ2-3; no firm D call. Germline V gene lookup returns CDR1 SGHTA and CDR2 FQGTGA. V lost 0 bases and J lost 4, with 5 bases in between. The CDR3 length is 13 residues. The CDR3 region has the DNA TGTGCCAGCAGCTTAACCCCCGCAGATACGCAGTATTTT. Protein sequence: CASSLTPADTQYF.

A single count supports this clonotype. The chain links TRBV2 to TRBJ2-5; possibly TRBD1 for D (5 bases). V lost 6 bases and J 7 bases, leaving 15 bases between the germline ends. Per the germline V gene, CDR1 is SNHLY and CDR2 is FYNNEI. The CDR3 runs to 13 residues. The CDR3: CASRDPPTGTQYF. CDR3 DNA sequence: TGTGCCAGCAGGGACCCCCCTACAGGGACCCAGTACTTC.

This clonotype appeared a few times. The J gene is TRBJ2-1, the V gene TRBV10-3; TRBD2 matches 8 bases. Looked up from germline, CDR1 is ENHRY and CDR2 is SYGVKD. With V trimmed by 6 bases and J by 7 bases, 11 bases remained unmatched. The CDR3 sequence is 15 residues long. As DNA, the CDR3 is TGTGCCATCAGCCAGGGAACTAGCGGAATAAATGAGCAGTTCTTC. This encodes CAISQGTSGINEQFF.

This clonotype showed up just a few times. DNA of the CDR3: TGCGCCAGCAGTGTTCCTCTGGGGGGGGGAACGAACACTGAAGCTTTCTTT. Translation gives CASSVPLGGGTNTEAFF. V usage is TRBV10-2 and J usage is TRBJ1-1; D might be TRBD1 (5 bases). V was pared by 4 bases and J by 1 base, with 19 bases between. Germline-derived CDR1 and CDR2 are WSHSY and SAAADI. The CDR3 is 17 residues long.

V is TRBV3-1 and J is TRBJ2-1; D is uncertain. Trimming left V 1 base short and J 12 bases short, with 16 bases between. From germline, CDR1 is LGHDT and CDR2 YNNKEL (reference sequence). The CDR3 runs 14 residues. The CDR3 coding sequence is TGTGCCAGCAGCCAAGGGCAGAAGAAACGCGGGCAGTTCTTC. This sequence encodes CASSQGQKKRGQFF.

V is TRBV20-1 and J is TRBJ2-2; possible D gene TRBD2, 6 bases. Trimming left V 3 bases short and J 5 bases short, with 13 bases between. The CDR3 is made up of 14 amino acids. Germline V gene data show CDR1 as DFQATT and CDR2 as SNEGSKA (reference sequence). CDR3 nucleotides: TGCAGTGCTAGGCGGGGACCGGGGACCGGGGAGCTGTTTTTT. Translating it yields CSARRGPGTGELFF.